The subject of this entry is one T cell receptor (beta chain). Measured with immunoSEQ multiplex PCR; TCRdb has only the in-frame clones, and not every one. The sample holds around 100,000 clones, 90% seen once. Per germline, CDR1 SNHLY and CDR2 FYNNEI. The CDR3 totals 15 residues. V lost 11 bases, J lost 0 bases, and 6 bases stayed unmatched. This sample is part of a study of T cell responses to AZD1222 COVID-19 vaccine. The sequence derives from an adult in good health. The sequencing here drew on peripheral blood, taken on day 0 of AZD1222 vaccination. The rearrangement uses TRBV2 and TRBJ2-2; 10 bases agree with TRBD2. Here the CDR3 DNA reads TGTGCCGTTCTAGCGGGGGTATCGAACACCGGGGAGCTGTTTTTT. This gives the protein CAVLAGVSNTGELFF.